These 32 T cell receptor beta chains came from one sample sequenced in a study of identical twins. Each CDR3 protein is one row after TCRdb ran MiXCR on the 5' RACE reads. The data contain a few hundred thousand distinct CDR3 sequences, roughly 15% of them singletons. This sample was shared with a second study, whose subject was yellow fever vaccine responses in identical twins.

Material: CD4+ T cells sorted from blood. These receptors were taken from a young woman in good health.

The V call is TRBV20-1, the J call TRBJ2-3; 10 positions match TRBD2. Germline V gene lookup returns CDR1 DFQATT and CDR2 SNEGSKA (reference sequence). The CDR3 totals 13 residues. V dropped 5 bases and J dropped 6; count of bases not matched to a gene: 5. DNA of the CDR3: TGCAGTGCTGAGGGAGCGGGGGGGGATACGCAGTATTTT. As protein: CSAEGAGGDTQYF.

This chain connects TRBV12-3 or TRBV12-4 to TRBJ1-1; D gene uncertain. The ends were cut back, 0 bases at V and 1 base at J, with 6 bases in the middle. CDR3 size: 14 residues. Here the CDR3 reads CASSLARKNTEAFF. CDR3 sequence (DNA): TGTGCCAGCAGTTTAGCCAGGAAGAACACTGAAGCTTTCTTT.

This clonotype was counted only a few times. The chain links TRBV12-3 or TRBV12-4 to TRBJ2-1, with D perhaps TRBD2 (5 bases). Trimming pared 5 bases from V and 12 bases from J, leaving 17 bases between. The CDR3 runs 13 residues. CDR3 amino acids: CASSPRSGAGQFF. In DNA, the CDR3 is TGTGCCAGCAGTCCCAGATCCGGTGCGGGGCAGTTCTTC.

This clonotype was detected a few times. The J gene is TRBJ2-5, the V gene TRBV15, with TRBD1 identical over 7 bases. CDR1 is LNHNV, CDR2 YYDKDF, per germline (reference sequence). Trimming cost V 4 bases and J 2 bases; bases outside gene matches: 10. The length of the CDR3 is 16 residues. CDR3 DNA: TGTGCCACCAGCAATACCATTCCGGGACAGCAAGAGACCCAGTACTTC. Its translation is CATSNTIPGQQETQYF.

This clonotype was observed a handful of times. J is TRBJ2-3 and V is TRBV5-1, with no clear D. Trimming took off 2 bases at V and 1 base at J, with 8 bases between the two ends. Germline lookup yields CDR1 SGHRS and CDR2 YFSETQ. The CDR3 sequence is 14 residues long. Here the CDR3 DNA reads TGCGCCAGCAGCTTTAGCAGCGGCACAGATACGCAGTATTTT. This encodes CASSFSSGTDTQYF.

This chain uses TRBV9 with TRBJ2-1, with a possible D match to TRBD2 (6 bases). V gave up 3 bases and J gave up 4 bases, with 11 bases separating them. CDR1 and CDR2 (germline): SGDLS, YYNGEE. CDR3 length: 14 amino acids. The CDR3 DNA sequence: TGTGCCAGCAGCGGGTCGGGGACTTACAATGAGCAGTTCTTC. Translation: CASSGSGTYNEQFF.

This chain links TRBV28 with TRBJ2-7; D is possibly TRBD1 (6 bases). This CDR3 comprises 15 residues. Germline V gene sequence: CDR1 MDHEN, CDR2 SYDVKM. Trimming took 7 bases from V and 1 from J, leaving 17 bases between them. The CDR3 DNA sequence: TGTGCCAGCACCCGCCGGGACACCCGATCCTACGAGCAGTACTTC. It is translated as CASTRRDTRSYEQYF.

J is TRBJ2-7 and V is TRBV21-1; no check of the table's D call, TRBD2, against the DNA was made. TRBV21-1 is described as a pseudogene. The CDR3 totals 22 residues. DNA for the CDR3: TGTGCCAGCAGCAAAGGGGTAGATGAGGCTACCCAGAGTATGGGCCGTCATTATGAGCAGTACTTC. It translates to CASSKGVDEATQSMGRHYEQYF.

This clonotype was seen only a few times. This rearrangement joins TRBV9 to TRBJ2-5; D not certain. The CDR3 contains 15 residues. In germline, CDR1 is SGDLS, CDR2 YYNGEE. V was cut by 0 bases and J by 0 bases, with 9 bases left in between. The DNA of the CDR3 is TGTGCCAGCAGCGTAGCACTAACCTACCAAGAGACCCAGTACTTC. Its protein is CASSVALTYQETQYF.

This sequence joins TRBV7-2 and TRBJ2-7; maybe TRBD2 (5 bases). Germline CDR1 is SGHTA and CDR2 is FQGNSA. The CDR3 is 14 amino acids. The V gene lost 6 bases and the J gene lost 3 bases, with 15 bases spanning the gap. The CDR3 region is CASRRPGLLYEQYF. The CDR3 bases are TGTGCCAGCAGAAGACCTGGACTCCTCTACGAGCAGTACTTC.

Here the CDR3 reads CASSQERLAGVFINEQFF. In DNA form, the CDR3 reads TGCGCCAGCAGCCAAGAAAGACTAGCGGGAGTCTTTATCAATGAGCAGTTCTTC. The gene calls are TRBV4-1 and TRBJ2-1; 12 nucleotides align to TRBD2. CDR3 length: 18 amino acids. V was clipped by 0 bases and J by 6 bases; unmatched bases: 9. Germline loops: CDR1 MGHRA, CDR2 YSYEKL.

CDR3 DNA sequence: TGTGCCAGCAGTTCTAACTCCCCTAGCGGGACCTTGAATGAGCAGTTCTTC. It translates to CASSSNSPSGTLNEQFF. The gene calls are TRBV28 and TRBJ2-1; 9 bases agree with TRBD2. Unmatched junction bases numbered 14, after V lost 4 bases and J lost 7 bases. CDR1 is MDHEN, CDR2 SYDVKM, per germline. The CDR3 is 17 residues long. The entire variable domain, with the rest obtained from reference TRBV28 and TRBJ2-1, is as follows: DVKVTQSSRYLVKRTGEKVFLECVQDMDHENMFWYRQDPGLGLRLIYFSYDVKMKEKGDIPEGYSVSREKKERFSLILESASTNQTSMYLCASSSNSPSGTLNEQFFGPGTRLTVL.

This clonotype was recorded at least ten times. The chain has TRBV7-9 and TRBJ2-4, with D perhaps assigned TRBD1 or TRBD2 (5 bases each). Trimming removed 1 base at V and 0 bases at J, with 10 bases between. The CDR3 loop spans 16 amino acids. Per germline, CDR1 SEHNR and CDR2 FQNEAQ (reference sequence). The CDR3 sequence is CASSLGGPPAKNIQYF. The CDR3 region has the DNA TGTGCCAGCAGCTTAGGGGGACCGCCAGCCAAAAACATTCAGTACTTC.

This clonotype was seen at least ten times. J is TRBJ2-2 and V is TRBV29-1; 8 bases are shared with TRBD2. There are 14 residues in the CDR3. V was pared by 7 bases and J by 6 bases, with 10 bases of the junction left unmatched. CDR1 SQVTM and CDR2 ANQGSEA come from the germline V gene. The CDR3 DNA sequence: TGCAGCGCCGGCCCGGGACTAGACGCCGGGGAGCTGTTTTTT. Translated: CSAGPGLDAGELFF.

The chain links TRBV12-3 or TRBV12-4 to TRBJ2-7; D gene unclear. V lost 2 bases, J lost 5 bases, and 16 bases lay in between. This CDR3 is 15 amino acids long. The CDR3 bases are TGTGCCAGCAGTTTAATCAGCCTGCGGTCCGACGAGCAGTACTTC. Protein sequence: CASSLISLRSDEQYF.

The sample holds a few counts of this clonotype. The chain recombines TRBV6-1 with TRBJ2-3; D not resolved. The CDR3 extends over 11 amino acids. Germline V gives CDR1 MNHNS, CDR2 SASEGT. V was cut by 6 bases and J by 7 bases, with 8 bases left in between. The CDR3, as DNA: TGTGCCAGCAGCGATCTAAATACGCAGTATTTT. This codes for CASSDLNTQYF.

This clonotype came up a few times. V and J are TRBV20-1 and TRBJ2-7; 12 positions match TRBD1. The J segment lost 6 bases and the V segment lost 6 bases, leaving 6 bases of the junction unmatched. CDR1 DFQATT and CDR2 SNEGSKA come from the germline V gene (reference sequence). This CDR3 contains 13 residues. The CDR3 sequence is CSAQGQGASEQYF. CDR3 DNA sequence: TGCAGTGCCCAGGGACAGGGGGCGAGCGAGCAGTACTTC.

This clonotype came up a few times. The V and J genes are TRBV12-3 or TRBV12-4 and TRBJ2-6, with D hard to call. V shed 5 bases and J shed 3 bases, with 5 bases lying between them. The CDR3 contains 13 residues. CDR3 protein: CASSPGGANVLTF. In nucleotides, the CDR3 is TGTGCCAGCAGTCCCGGTGGGGCCAACGTCCTGACTTTC.

The genes are TRBV4-1 and TRBJ2-3, with D maybe TRBD2 (5 bases). Germline lookup yields CDR1 MGHRA and CDR2 YSYEKL. Between the trimmed V and J ends, which lost 5 bases and 6 bases, there was a span of 15 bases. The CDR3 runs 14 residues. This chain's CDR3 is CASSLSGTRDTQYF. The CDR3 nucleotides read TGCGCCAGCAGCTTATCCGGCACTAGGGATACGCAGTATTTT.

The chain links TRBV9 to TRBJ2-3; TRBD1 might be the D (6 bases). The V end was cut by 0 bases, the J end by 2 bases, with 13 bases between. Germline-derived CDR1 and CDR2 are SGDLS and YYNGEE. The CDR3 is 16 residues long. The CDR3 is CASSVETGRYTDTQYF. CDR3 coding DNA: TGTGCCAGCAGCGTAGAGACAGGAAGATACACAGATACGCAGTATTTT.

The V gene is TRBV11-2, the J gene TRBJ1-2; D not resolved. Deletions cut 4 bases from V and 7 bases from J, with 10 bases between. The CDR3 runs to 12 residues. CDR1 and CDR2 (germline): SGHAT, FQNNGV. This chain's CDR3 is CASSSSPLGYTF. The CDR3 DNA is TGTGCCAGCAGCTCTAGCCCCCTTGGCTACACCTTC.

This clonotype appeared a few times. The chain combines TRBV7-2 with TRBJ2-1, with 9 bases matching TRBD1. This CDR3 is built from 15 residues. Germline V gives CDR1 SGHTA, CDR2 FQGNSA. The V gene end was trimmed by 6 bases and the J gene end by 14 bases; junction bases not matched to a gene: 17. This CDR3 is CASSGKWDRANFKFF. The CDR3 DNA is TGTGCCAGCAGTGGGAAATGGGACAGGGCGAATTTCAAGTTCTTC.

This clonotype came up a few times. The J gene is TRBJ2-7, the V gene TRBV27, with 7 positions matching TRBD1. The germline V gene has CDR1 MNHEY and CDR2 SMNVEV (reference sequence). V shed 5 bases, J shed 5 bases, and the junction held 12 bases outside the gene matches. CDR3 length equals 15 residues. CDR3 sequence: CASSPLYRGVHEQYF. In nucleotides, the CDR3 is TGTGCCAGCAGTCCCCTGTACAGGGGAGTCCACGAGCAGTACTTC.

This chain uses TRBV5-5 with TRBJ2-1; 11 bases are shared with TRBD1. Germline loops: CDR1 SGHKS, CDR2 YYEKEE (reference sequence). The CDR3 spans 14 residues. V lost 3 bases and J lost 6; bases outside the gene matches: 2. CDR3 DNA: TGTGCCAGCAGCTCGGACAGGGGGCGCAATGAGCAGTTCTTC. It encodes CASSSDRGRNEQFF.

This clonotype was found many times. This sequence joins TRBV15 and TRBJ2-1; 7 nucleotides agree with TRBD1. Germline V lookup: CDR1 LNHNV, CDR2 YYDKDF (reference sequence). The V and J ends lost 6 bases and 4 bases, in that order; junction bases with no gene match: 6. This CDR3 comprises 14 residues. DNA for the CDR3: TGTGCCACCAGACGAAACAGGGGTTACAATGAGCAGTTCTTC. Its translation is CATRRNRGYNEQFF.

In its sample, this clonotype was seen a few times. V and J are TRBV6-1 and TRBJ2-7, with 7 bases identical to TRBD1. V shed 5 bases, J shed 7 bases, and the junction held 8 bases outside the gene matches. This CDR3 spans 13 amino acids. The germline V gene encodes CDR1 MNHNS and CDR2 SASEGT. CDR3 DNA sequence: TGTGCCAGCAGTCCTGGGACAGTGGAAGAGCAGTACGTC. Translating it yields CASSPGTVEEQYV.

This chain links TRBV12-3 or TRBV12-4 with TRBJ2-5, with TRBD1 matching over 9 bases. Trimming at V came to 6 bases and at J to 3 bases, leaving 5 bases not matched to a gene. This CDR3 has 14 residues. The CDR3 region has the DNA TGTGCCAGCAGCCGATGGACAGGGGAAGAGACCCAGTACTTC. As protein: CASSRWTGEETQYF.

This clonotype was detected ten times or more. This chain connects TRBV29-1 to TRBJ2-3, with TRBD1 matching 11 bases. In germline, CDR1 is SQVTM, CDR2 ANQGSEA. The CDR3 has 13 amino acids. With 4 bases clipped from V and 3 bases from J, the junction kept 0 bases outside the gene matches. The CDR3 reads CSVGDRGTDTQYF. The CDR3 DNA reads as TGCAGCGTTGGGGACAGGGGGACAGATACGCAGTATTTT.

The V call is TRBV12-3 or TRBV12-4, the J call TRBJ2-5; TRBD2 matches at 9 bases. The V gene end was trimmed by 3 bases and the J gene end by 2 bases; junction bases not matched to a gene: 7. The CDR3 is 16 residues long. The CDR3 region is CASSLGRLAGQETQYF. CDR3 sequence (DNA): TGTGCCAGCAGTTTGGGCCGGCTAGCGGGGCAAGAGACCCAGTACTTC.

V and J are TRBV7-2 and TRBJ2-4; 9 nucleotides match TRBD2. Unmatched junction bases numbered 7, after V lost 4 bases and J lost 0 bases. Germline CDR1 reads SGHTA; CDR2 reads FQGNSA. This CDR3 is built from 17 residues. In nucleotides, the CDR3 is TGTGCCAGCAGCTCCAGACTAGCGGTATTAGCCAAAAACATTCAGTACTTC. Protein product: CASSSRLAVLAKNIQYF.

The table lists this clonotype with a few counts. J is TRBJ1-1 and V is TRBV11-2; D is undetermined. CDR3 size: 12 residues. Trimming removed 3 bases from V and 5 bases from J, with 7 bases in between. The germline V gene encodes CDR1 SGHAT and CDR2 FQNNGV. In nucleotides, the CDR3 is TGTGCCAGCAGCTTGCGGGTAACTGAAGCTTTCTTT. It translates to CASSLRVTEAFF.

V is TRBV11-3 and J is TRBJ2-5; 9 nucleotides align to TRBD2. This CDR3 contains 17 residues. V dropped 3 bases and J dropped 0; count of bases not matched to a gene: 8. Germline lookup yields CDR1 SGHNT and CDR2 YENEEA. The CDR3 is CASSLYPSGMYQETQYF. DNA for the CDR3: TGTGCCAGCAGCTTGTACCCTAGCGGGATGTACCAAGAGACCCAGTACTTC.